This record looks at one T cell receptor (beta chain) sequence and its context. What it binds is not known. A quantitative 5'-RACE method, one with molecular barcodes, was used to make TCR beta libraries. TCRdb re-analysed the 5' RACE reads in MiXCR, keeping a single row per CDR3 protein. This table has over 600,000 distinct CDR3 sequences, around 17% appearing once. The data were obtained in a study of CD8 T cells in ankylosing spondylitis. CDR1 and CDR2 (germline): LGHNA, YNFKEQ. The CDR3 is made up of 15 amino acids. V was trimmed by 4 bases and J by 7 bases, leaving 14 bases between them. General study results and limits: Matched ankylosing spondylitis synovial fluid reportedly showed significant enrichment of disease-linked clones. Previous work reported some of these motif variants in the synovial fluid and blood of reactive arthritis. A TCR beta motif made of about 8 highly homologous variants seemed typical of ankylosing spondylitis blood. Clones linked with disease were CD8+ and fairly uncommon in the peripheral blood.

The source of this sequence is a male donor with ankylosing spondylitis. Material for sequencing was blood, either unsorted or a sorted T cell fraction (not recorded which). The genes are TRBV4-2 and TRBJ1-6; D ambiguous. This chain's CDR3 is CASSLVSSANSPLHF. The CDR3 DNA reads as TGTGCCAGCAGCCTGGTCTCTAGTGCGAATTCACCCCTCCACTTT.